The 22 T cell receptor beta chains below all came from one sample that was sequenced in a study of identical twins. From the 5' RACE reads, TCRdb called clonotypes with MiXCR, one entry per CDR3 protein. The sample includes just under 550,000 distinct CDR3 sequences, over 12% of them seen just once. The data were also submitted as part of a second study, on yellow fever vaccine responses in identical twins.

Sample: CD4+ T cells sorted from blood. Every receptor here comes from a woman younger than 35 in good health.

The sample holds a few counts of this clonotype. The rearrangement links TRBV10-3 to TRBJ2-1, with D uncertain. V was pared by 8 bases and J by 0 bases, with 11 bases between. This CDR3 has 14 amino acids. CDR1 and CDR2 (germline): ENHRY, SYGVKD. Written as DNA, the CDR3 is TGTGCCATCGGAGCGCTTGACTCCTACAATGAGCAGTTCTTC. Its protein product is CAIGALDSYNEQFF.

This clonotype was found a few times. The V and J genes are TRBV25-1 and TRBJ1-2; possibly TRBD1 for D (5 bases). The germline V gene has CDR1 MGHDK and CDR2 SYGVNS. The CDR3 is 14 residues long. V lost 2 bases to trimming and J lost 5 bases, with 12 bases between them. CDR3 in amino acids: CASSEPRQQYGYTF. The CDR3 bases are TGTGCCAGCAGTGAACCCCGACAGCAGTATGGCTACACCTTC.

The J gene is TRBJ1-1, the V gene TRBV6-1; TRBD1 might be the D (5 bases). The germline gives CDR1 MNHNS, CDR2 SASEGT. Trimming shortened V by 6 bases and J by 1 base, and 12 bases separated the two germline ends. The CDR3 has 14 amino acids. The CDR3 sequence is CASSPTDRNTEAFF. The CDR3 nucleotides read TGTGCCAGCAGCCCGACAGACCGGAACACTGAAGCTTTCTTT.

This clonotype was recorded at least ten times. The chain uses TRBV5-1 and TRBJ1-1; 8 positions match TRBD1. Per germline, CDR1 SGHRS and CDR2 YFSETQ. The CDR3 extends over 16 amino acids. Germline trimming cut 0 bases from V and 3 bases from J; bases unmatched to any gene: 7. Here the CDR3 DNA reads TGCGCCAGCAGCTTGGTATCCCTGGGACAGGACACTGAAGCTTTCTTT. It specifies CASSLVSLGQDTEAFF.

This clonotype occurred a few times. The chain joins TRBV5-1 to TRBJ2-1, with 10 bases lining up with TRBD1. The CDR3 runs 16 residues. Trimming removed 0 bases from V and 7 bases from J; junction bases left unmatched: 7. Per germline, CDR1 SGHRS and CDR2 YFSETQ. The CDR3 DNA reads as TGCGCCAGCAGCTTGGTTCCCTCGGGACAGGGGAATGAGCAGTTCTTC. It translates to CASSLVPSGQGNEQFF.

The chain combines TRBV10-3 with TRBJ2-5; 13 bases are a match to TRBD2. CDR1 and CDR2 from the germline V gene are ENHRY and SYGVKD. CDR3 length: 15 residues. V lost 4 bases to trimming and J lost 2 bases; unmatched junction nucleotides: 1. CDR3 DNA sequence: TGTGCCATCAGTGGACTAGCGGGAGGACAAGAGACCCAGTACTTC. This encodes CAISGLAGGQETQYF.

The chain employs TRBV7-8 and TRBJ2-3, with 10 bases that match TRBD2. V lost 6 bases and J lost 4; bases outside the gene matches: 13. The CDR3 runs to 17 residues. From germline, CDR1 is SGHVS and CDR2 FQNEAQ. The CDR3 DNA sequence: TGTGCCAGCAGGGTCGGCCTAGCGGGAGTGGGGGCAGATACGCAGTATTTT. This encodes CASRVGLAGVGADTQYF.

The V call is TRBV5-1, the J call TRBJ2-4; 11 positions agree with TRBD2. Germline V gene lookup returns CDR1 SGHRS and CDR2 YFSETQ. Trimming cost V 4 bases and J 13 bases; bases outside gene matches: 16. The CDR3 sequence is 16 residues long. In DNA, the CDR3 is TGCGCCAGCAGCAACGACGGGACTAGCGGAACACCCACACAGTACTTC. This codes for CASSNDGTSGTPTQYF.

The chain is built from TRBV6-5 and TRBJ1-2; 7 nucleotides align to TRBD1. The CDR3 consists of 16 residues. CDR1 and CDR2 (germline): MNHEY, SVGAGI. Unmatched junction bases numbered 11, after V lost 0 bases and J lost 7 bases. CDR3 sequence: CASSYSTYRGRSGYTF. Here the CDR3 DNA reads TGTGCCAGCAGTTACTCGACATACAGGGGTCGCTCTGGCTACACCTTC.

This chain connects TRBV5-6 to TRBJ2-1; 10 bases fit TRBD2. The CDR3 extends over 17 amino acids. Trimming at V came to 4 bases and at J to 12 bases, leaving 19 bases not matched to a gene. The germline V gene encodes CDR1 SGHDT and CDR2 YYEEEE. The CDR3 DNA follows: TGTGCCAGCAGCGGCCAGCGGGAGGGTCCGGTATCAATTGCGCAGTTCTTC. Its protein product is CASSGQREGPVSIAQFF.

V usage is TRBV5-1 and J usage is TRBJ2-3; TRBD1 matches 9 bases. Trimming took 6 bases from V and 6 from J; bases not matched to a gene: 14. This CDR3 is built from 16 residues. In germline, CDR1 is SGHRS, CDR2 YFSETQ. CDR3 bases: TGCGCCAGCACCTCCGGGCGGACAGGGGCTTGGGATACGCAGTATTTT. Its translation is CASTSGRTGAWDTQYF.

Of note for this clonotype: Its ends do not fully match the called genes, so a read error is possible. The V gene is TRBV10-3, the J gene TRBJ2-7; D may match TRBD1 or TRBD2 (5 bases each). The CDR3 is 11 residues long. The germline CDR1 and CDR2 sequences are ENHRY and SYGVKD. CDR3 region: CAISGQTIAHF. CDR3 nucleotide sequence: TGTGCCATCAGTGGACAGACTATCGCGCACTTC.

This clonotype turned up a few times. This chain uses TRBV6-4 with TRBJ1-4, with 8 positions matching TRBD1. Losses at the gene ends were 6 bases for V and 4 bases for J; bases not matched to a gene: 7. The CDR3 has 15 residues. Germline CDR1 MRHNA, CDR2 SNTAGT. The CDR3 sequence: CASRPDRESNEKLFF. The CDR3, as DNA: TGTGCCAGCAGGCCGGACAGGGAGAGTAATGAAAAACTGTTTTTT.

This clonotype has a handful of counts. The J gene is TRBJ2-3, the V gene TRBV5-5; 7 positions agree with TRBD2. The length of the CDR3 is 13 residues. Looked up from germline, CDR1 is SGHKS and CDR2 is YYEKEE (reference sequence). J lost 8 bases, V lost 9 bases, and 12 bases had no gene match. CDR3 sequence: CATGTVTSLTQYF. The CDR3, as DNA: TGTGCCACCGGGACCGTGACTAGCCTTACGCAGTATTTT.

CDR3 coding DNA: TGTGCCAGCAGTCTCAGACCGGGACAGTCTGATTCACCCCTCCACTTT. Amino acids: CASSLRPGQSDSPLHF. The V gene is TRBV6-1, the J gene TRBJ1-6; 7 positions match TRBD1. CDR1 and CDR2 from the germline V gene are MNHNS and SASEGT. This CDR3 comprises 16 residues. With V trimmed by 5 bases and J by 8 bases, 12 bases remained unmatched.

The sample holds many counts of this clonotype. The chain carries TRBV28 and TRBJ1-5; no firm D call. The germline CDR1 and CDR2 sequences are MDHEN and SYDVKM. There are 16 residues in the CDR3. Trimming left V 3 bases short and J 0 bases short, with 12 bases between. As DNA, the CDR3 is TGTGCCAGCAGTTTCGTCCAGCGATATAGCAATCAGCCCCAGCATTTT. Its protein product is CASSFVQRYSNQPQHF.

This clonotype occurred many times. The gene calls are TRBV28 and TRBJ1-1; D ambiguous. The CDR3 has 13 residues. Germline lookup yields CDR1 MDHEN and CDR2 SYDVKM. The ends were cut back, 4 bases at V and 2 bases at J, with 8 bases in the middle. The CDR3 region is CASSSLGNTEAFF. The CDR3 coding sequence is TGTGCCAGCAGTTCGCTTGGCAACACTGAAGCTTTCTTT.

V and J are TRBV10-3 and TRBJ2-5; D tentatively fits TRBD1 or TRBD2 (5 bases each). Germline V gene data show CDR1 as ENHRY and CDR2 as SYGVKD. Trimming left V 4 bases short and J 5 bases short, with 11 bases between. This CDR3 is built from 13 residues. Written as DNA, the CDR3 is TGTGCCATCAGTGCCGGGGCAATGGAGACCCAGTACTTC. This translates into CAISAGAMETQYF.

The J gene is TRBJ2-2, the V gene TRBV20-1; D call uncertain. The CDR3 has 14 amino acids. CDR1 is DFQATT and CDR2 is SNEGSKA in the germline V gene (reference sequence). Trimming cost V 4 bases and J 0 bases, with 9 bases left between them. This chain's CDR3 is CSAIDEPNTGELFF. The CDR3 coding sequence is TGCAGTGCTATCGACGAACCGAACACCGGGGAGCTGTTTTTT.

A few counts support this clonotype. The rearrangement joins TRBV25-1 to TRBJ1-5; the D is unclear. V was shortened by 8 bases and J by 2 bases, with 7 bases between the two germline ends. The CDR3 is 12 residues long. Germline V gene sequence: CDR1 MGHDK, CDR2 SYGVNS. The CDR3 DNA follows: TGTGCCAGCGCTTATGGCAATCAGCCCCAGCATTTT. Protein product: CASAYGNQPQHF.

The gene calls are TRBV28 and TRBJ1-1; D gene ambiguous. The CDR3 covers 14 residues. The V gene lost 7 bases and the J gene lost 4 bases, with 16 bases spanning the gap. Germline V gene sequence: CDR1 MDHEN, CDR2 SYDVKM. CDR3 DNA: TGTGCCAGCAAGTTGGGGTTTCGCGGCACTGAAGCTTTCTTT. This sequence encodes CASKLGFRGTEAFF.

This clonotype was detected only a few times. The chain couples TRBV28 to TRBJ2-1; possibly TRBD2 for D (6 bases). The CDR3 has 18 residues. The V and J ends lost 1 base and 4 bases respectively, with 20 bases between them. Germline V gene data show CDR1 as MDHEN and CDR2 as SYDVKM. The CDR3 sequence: CASSLSGGITQRYNEQFF. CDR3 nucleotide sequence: TGTGCCAGCAGTTTATCCGGCGGGATTACCCAGAGATACAATGAGCAGTTCTTC.